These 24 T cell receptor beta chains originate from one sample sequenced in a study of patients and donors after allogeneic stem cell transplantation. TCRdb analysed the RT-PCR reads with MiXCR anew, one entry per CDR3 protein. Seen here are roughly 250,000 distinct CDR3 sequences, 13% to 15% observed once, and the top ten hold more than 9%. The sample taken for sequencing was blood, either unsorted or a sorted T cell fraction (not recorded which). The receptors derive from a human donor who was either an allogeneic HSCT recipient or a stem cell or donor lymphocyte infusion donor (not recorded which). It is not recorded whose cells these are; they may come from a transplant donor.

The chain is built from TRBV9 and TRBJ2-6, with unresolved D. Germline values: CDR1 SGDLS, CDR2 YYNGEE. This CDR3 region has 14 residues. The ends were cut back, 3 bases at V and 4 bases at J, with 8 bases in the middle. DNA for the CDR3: TGTGCCAGCAGCGGTGCTTCAGGGGCCAACGTCCTGACTTTC. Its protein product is CASSGASGANVLTF.

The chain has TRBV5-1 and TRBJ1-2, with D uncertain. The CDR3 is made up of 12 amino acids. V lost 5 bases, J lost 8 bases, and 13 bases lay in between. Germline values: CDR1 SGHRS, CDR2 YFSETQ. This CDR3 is CASSPGGVGYTF. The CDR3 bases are TGCGCCAGCAGTCCAGGCGGGGTGGGCTACACCTTC.

CDR3 region: CATAPGTTSYEQYF. DNA of the CDR3: TGCGCCACGGCCCCCGGGACTACATCCTACGAGCAGTACTTC. J is TRBJ2-7 and V is TRBV5-1, with 7 bases fitting TRBD2. With V trimmed by 9 bases and J by 1 base, 10 bases remained unmatched. CDR1 and CDR2 from the germline V gene are SGHRS and YFSETQ. The CDR3 is made up of 14 amino acids.

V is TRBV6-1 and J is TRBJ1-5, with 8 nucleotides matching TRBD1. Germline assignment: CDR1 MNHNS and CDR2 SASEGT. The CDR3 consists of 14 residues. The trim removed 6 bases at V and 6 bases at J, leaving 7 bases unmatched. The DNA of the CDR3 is TGTGCCAGCAGCCCAGGGGGCGGGGGTCAGCCCCAGCATTTT. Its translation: CASSPGGGGQPQHF.

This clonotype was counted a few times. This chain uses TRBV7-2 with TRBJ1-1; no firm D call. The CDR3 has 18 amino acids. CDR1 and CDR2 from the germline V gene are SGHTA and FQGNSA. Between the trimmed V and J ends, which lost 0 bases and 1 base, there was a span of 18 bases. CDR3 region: CASSLAPLLPIGNTEAFF. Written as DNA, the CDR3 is TGTGCCAGCAGCTTAGCCCCATTGCTCCCGATTGGGAACACTGAAGCTTTCTTT.

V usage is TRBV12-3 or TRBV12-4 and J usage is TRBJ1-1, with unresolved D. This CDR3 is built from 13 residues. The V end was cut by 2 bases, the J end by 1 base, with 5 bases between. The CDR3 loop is CASSLFQNTEAFF. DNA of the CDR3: TGTGCCAGCAGTTTATTTCAGAACACTGAAGCTTTCTTT.

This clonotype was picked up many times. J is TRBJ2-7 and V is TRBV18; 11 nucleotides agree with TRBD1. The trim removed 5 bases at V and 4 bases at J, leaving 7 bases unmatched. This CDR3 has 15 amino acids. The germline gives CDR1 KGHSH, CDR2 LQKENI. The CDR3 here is CASSSAGTGGYEQYF. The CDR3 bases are TGTGCCAGCTCATCGGCCGGGACAGGGGGTTACGAGCAGTACTTC.

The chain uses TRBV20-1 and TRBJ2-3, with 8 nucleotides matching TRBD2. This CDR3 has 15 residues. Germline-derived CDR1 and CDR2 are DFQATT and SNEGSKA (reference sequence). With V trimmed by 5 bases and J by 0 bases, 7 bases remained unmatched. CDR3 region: CSAGSASGSTDTQYF. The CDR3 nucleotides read TGCAGTGCTGGATCTGCTAGCGGGAGCACAGATACGCAGTATTTT.

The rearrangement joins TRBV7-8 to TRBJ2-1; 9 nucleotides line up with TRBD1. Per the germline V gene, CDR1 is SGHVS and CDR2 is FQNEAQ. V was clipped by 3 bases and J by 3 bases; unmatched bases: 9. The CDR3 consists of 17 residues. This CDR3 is CASSFGHRDRDYNEQFF. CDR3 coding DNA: TGTGCCAGCAGCTTTGGACACCGGGACAGGGACTACAATGAGCAGTTCTTC.

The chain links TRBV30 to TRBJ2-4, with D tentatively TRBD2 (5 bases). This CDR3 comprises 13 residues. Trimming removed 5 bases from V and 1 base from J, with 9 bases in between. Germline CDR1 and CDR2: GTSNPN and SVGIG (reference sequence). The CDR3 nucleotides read TGTGCCTGGGGAGACTATGCCAAAAACATTCAGTACTTC. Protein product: CAWGDYAKNIQYF.

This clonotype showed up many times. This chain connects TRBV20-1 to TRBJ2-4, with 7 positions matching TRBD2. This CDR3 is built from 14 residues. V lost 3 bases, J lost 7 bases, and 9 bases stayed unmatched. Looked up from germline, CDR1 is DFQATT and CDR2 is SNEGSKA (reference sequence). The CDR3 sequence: CSASIGTTRNIQYF. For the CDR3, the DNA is TGCAGTGCTAGTATCGGGACTACTAGGAACATTCAGTACTTC.

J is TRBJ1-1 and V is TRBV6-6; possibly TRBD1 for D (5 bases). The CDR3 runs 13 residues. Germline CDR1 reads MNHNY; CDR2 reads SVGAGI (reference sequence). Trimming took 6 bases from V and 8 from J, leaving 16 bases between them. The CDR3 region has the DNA TGTGCCAGCAGCTACGGATCGGGGGGAGAAGCTTTCTTT. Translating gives CASSYGSGGEAFF.

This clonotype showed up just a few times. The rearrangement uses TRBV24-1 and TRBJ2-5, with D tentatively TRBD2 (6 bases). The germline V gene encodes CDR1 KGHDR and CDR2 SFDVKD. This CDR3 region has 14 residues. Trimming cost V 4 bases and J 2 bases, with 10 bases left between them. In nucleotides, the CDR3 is TGTGCCACCAGTGACGGGGGACCTCAAGAGACCCAGTACTTC. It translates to CATSDGGPQETQYF.

The CDR3 region is CASSQDSWEETQYF. CDR3 nucleotides: TGCGCCAGCAGCCAAGACTCTTGGGAAGAGACCCAGTACTTC. This rearrangement joins TRBV4-3 to TRBJ2-5; D is uncertain. This CDR3 is 14 amino acids long. Germline V CDR1 and CDR2: LGHNA, YSLEER. V lost 0 bases to trimming and J lost 3 bases, with 8 bases between them.

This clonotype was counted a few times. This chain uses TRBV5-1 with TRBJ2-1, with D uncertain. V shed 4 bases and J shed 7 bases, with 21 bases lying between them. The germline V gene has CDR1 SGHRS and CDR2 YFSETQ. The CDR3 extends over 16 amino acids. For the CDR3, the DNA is TGCGCCAGCAGCCCGGCCGGTTTTGGGGTTCGGAATGAGCAGTTCTTC. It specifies CASSPAGFGVRNEQFF. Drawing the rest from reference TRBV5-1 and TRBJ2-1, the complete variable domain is KAGVTQTPRYLIKTRGQQVTLSCSPISGHRSVSWYQQTPGQGLQFLFEYFSETQRNKGNFPGRFSGRQFSNSRSEMNVSTLELGDSALYLCASSPAGFGVRNEQFFGPGTRLTVL.

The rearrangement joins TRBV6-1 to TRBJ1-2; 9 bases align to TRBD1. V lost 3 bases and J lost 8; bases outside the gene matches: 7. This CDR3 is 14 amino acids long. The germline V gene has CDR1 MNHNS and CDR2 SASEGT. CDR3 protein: CASSDAGTGKGYTF. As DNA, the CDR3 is TGTGCCAGCAGTGACGCCGGGACAGGGAAAGGCTACACCTTC.

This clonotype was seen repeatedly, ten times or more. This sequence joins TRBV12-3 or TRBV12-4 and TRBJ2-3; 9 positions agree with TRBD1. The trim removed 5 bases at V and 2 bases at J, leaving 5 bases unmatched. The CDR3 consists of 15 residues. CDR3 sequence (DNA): TGTGCCAGCAGTATCGGGACAGGGAACACAGATACGCAGTATTTT. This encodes CASSIGTGNTDTQYF.

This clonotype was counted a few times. CDR3 loop: CASSLTQYTDTQYF. The CDR3 DNA follows: TGTGCCAGCAGCTTAACCCAATACACAGATACGCAGTATTTT. The chain combines TRBV11-1 with TRBJ2-3, with D unresolved. This CDR3 region has 14 residues. Trimming removed 2 bases from V and 2 bases from J, with 8 bases in between. CDR1 and CDR2 (germline): SGHAT, FQDESV (reference sequence).

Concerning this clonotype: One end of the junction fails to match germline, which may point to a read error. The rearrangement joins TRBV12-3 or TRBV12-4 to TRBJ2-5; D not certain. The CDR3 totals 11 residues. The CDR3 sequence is CASSLGLESHF. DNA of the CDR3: TGTGCCAGCAGTTTAGGGCTAGAATCGCACTTC.

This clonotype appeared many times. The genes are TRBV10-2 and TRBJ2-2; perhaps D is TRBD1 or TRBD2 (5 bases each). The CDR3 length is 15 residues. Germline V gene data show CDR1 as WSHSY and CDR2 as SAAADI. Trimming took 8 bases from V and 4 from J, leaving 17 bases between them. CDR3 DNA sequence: TGCGCCAGCCGTTATCGAGGGGCCGTCACCGGGGAGCTGTTTTTT. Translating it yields CASRYRGAVTGELFF.

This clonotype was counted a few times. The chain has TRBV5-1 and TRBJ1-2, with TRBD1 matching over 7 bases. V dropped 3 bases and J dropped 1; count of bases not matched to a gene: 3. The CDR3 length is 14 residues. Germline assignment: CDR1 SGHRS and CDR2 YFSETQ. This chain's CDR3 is CASSWGQSNYGYTF. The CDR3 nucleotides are TGCGCCAGCAGCTGGGGACAGAGTAACTATGGCTACACCTTC. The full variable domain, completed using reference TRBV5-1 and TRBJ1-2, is KAGVTQTPRYLIKTRGQQVTLSCSPISGHRSVSWYQQTPGQGLQFLFEYFSETQRNKGNFPGRFSGRQFSNSRSEMNVSTLELGDSALYLCASSWGQSNYGYTFGSGTRLTVV.

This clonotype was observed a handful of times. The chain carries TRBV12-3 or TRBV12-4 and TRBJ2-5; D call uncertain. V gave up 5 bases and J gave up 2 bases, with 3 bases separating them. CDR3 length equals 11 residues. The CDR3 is CASSRQETQYF. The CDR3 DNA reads TGTGCCAGCAGTCGACAAGAGACCCAGTACTTC.

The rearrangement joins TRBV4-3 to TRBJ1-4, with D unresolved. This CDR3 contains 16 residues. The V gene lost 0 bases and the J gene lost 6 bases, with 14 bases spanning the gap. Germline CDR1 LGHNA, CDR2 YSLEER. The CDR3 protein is CASSQDHPGRYEKLFF. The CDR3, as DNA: TGCGCCAGCAGCCAAGATCATCCGGGGAGGTATGAAAAACTGTTTTTT.

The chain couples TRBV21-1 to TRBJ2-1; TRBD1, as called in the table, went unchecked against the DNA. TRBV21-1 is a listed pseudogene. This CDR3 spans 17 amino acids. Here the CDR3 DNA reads TGTGCCAGCAGCAAAGTTTGGGACAAGAGCTCCTACAATGAGCAGTTCTTC. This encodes CASSKVWDKSSYNEQFF.